The source of this T cell receptor (beta chain) is a study of shared clonotypes between healthy human individuals. Findings of the study overall: The generation probabilities recorded for non-shared clonotypes fell below those of clonotypes shared by all four donors.

For every subset, genomic DNA was evenly distributed across several immunoSEQ plates. Method: immunoSEQ multiplex PCR; TCRdb's copy keeps in-frame clones and lacks some. This table has under 600,000 clones, around 96% appearing once. Remarks on this clone: Its matching antigen is unknown.

Germline CDR1 reads MNHNS; CDR2 reads SASEGT. This CDR3 is 14 amino acids long. V dropped 5 bases and J dropped 1 base, with 11 bases sitting between them. The receptor's source is a woman in her thirties in good health. The chain links TRBV6-1 to TRBJ2-5; unclear D gene. Material: naive CD4+ T cells sorted from blood. The subset denotes: CD45RA+ positively selected. The CDR3 DNA reads as TGTGCCAGCAGTAAATTGGGAACCCAAGAGACCCAGTACTTC. Amino acid sequence: CASSKLGTQETQYF.